The TCR beta chain described here comes from a study of Ad26.COV2.S vaccination and SARS-CoV-2 variants. Treatment specified: around 19 received Ad26.COV2.S at low or high dose, single or two shots; 5 received placebo; per-sample allocation not given. Sampling was performed 63 days after the first vaccine or placebo injection. In Boston, an adult donor aged 18-55 years took part. SARS-CoV-2 spike from the Wuhan strain was encoded by the vaccine, an Ad26 vector. TCRdb keeps only in-frame clones here, not all; method: immunoSEQ multiplex PCR. The sample contains fewer than 900,000 clones, roughly nine tenths of which appear only once. The germline V and J ends were trimmed by 1 base and 7 bases, with 10 bases remaining between them. CDR3 length: 14 residues. Germline lookup yields CDR1 LGHDT and CDR2 YNNKEL (reference sequence).

The source is a person between 18 and 65 years old who received the Ad26.COV2.S COVID-19 vaccine or a placebo. The genes are TRBV3-1 (or the pseudogene TRBV3-2) and TRBJ2-2; possibly TRBD1 for D (5 bases). This sample comprised peripheral blood, obtained in a trial of Ad26.COV2.S vaccine versus placebo. CDR3 sequence reads: CASSQGGGVGELFF. CDR3 nucleotide sequence: TGTGCCAGCAGCCAAGGGGGCGGAGTCGGGGAGCTGTTTTTT.